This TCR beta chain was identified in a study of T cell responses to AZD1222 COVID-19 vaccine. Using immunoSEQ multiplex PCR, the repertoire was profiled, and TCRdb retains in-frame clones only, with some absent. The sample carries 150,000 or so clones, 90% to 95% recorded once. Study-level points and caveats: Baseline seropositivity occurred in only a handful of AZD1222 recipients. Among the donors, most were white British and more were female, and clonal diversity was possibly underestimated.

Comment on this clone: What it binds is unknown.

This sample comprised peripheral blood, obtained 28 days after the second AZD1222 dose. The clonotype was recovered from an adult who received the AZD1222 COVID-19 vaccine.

The CDR3 bases are TGTGCCAGCAGCCCGCGGACAGGGGTCACCGGGGAGCTGTTTTTT. This sequence encodes CASSPRTGVTGELFF. The chain uses TRBV7-9 and TRBJ2-2; TRBD1 matches at 9 bases. Germline CDR1 reads SEHNR; CDR2 reads FQNEAQ (reference sequence). V was pared by 5 bases and J by 4 bases, with 5 bases of the junction left unmatched. This CDR3 region has 15 residues.